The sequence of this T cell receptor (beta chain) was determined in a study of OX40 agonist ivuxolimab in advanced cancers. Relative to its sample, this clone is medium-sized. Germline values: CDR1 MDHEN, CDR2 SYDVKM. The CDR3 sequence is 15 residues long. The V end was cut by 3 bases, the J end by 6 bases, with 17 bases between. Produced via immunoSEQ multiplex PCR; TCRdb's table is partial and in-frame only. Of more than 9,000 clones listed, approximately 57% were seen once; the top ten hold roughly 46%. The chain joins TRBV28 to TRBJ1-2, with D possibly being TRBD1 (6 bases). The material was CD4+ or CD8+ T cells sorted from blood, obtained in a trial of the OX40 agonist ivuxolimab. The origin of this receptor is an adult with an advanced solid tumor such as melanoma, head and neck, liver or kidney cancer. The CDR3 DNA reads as TGTGCCAGCAGTTTGTCATCTTGGGGGCAGGATGGCTACACCTTC. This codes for CASSLSSWGQDGYTF.